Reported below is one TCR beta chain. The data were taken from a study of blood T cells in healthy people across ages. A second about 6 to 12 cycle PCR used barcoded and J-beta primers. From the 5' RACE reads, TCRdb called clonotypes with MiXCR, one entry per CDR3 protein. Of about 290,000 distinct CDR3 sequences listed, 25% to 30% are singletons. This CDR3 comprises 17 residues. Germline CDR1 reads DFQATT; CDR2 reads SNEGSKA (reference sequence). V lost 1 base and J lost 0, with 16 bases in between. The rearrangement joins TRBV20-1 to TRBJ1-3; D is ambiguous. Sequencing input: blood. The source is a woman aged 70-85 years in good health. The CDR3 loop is CSARVGSRRLSGNTIYF. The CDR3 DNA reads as TGCAGTGCTAGAGTAGGCAGCAGGAGACTCTCTGGAAACACCATATATTTT.